A single sample gave rise to the 21 T cell receptor beta chains below, sequenced in a study of shared T cell receptors in the human thymus. Only in-frame clones appear in the TCRdb table, and some are missing; sequencing was by immunoSEQ multiplex PCR. The sample consists of hundreds of thousands of clones, 70% to 90% of them appearing once. In addition, the sample was reused for a study of human thymus T cells.

The sample comprised thymocytes. The receptors were sampled from a boy under three years old with a congenital heart defect.

For the CDR3, the DNA is TGTGCCAGCAGTTTACAGAACACTGAAGCTTTCTTT. Residues: CASSLQNTEAFF. The chain has TRBV28 and TRBJ1-1, with no clear D. Germline V gene sequence: CDR1 MDHEN, CDR2 SYDVKM. V was pared by 2 bases and J by 1 base, with 2 bases between. The CDR3 totals 12 residues.

The V and J genes are TRBV4-3 and TRBJ2-1; no definite D call. Germline CDR1 reads LGHNA; CDR2 reads YSLEER. The CDR3 covers 12 residues. Trimming removed 0 bases from V and 9 bases from J, with 6 bases in between. This CDR3 reads CASSQDLSEQFF. CDR3 DNA: TGCGCCAGCAGCCAAGATCTTTCTGAGCAGTTCTTC.

This clone came up once. This rearrangement joins TRBV19 to TRBJ1-1, with D uncertain. The germline V and J ends were trimmed by 8 bases and 1 base, with 14 bases remaining between them. This CDR3 region has 14 residues. The germline gives CDR1 LNHDA, CDR2 SQIVND (reference sequence). The CDR3, as DNA: TGTGCCAGTTGTCAGACAAGGAAGAACACTGAAGCTTTCTTT. Translating gives CASCQTRKNTEAFF.

The CDR3 DNA sequence: TGTGCCAGCAGTTGGTGCGATAGGGACAGGGGGCGGTCTCAGCCCCAGCATTTT. Translated, it gives CASSWCDRDRGRSQPQHF. The rearrangement links TRBV28 to TRBJ1-5; TRBD1 agrees at 12 bases. V was clipped by 4 bases and J by 6 bases; unmatched bases: 13. The V gene's germline CDR1 is MDHEN and CDR2 SYDVKM. CDR3 length equals 18 residues.

The V and J genes are TRBV5-1 and TRBJ2-2; no definite D call. V gave up 1 base and J gave up 8 bases, with 18 bases separating them. Germline V gene lookup returns CDR1 SGHRS and CDR2 YFSETQ. CDR3 length: 16 amino acids. The CDR3 nucleotides are TGCGCCAGCAGCTTGTATGCCCGTTGCTCCAGGGGGGAGCTGTTTTTT. Protein sequence: CASSLYARCSRGELFF. Full variable domain (missing parts from reference TRBV5-1 and TRBJ2-2): KAGVTQTPRYLIKTRGQQVTLSCSPISGHRSVSWYQQTPGQGLQFLFEYFSETQRNKGNFPGRFSGRQFSNSRSEMNVSTLELGDSALYLCASSLYARCSRGELFFGEGSRLTVL.

Of note for this clone: A junction end diverges from the germline sequence, so it may reflect a read error. Other DNA sequences in this specimen translate into the identical CDR3. The chain uses TRBV7-8 and TRBJ2-7; D remains ambiguous. This CDR3 is 12 amino acids long. Germline V gene lookup returns CDR1 SGHVS and CDR2 FQNEAQ. The CDR3 region has the DNA TGCGCCAGCAGCTTTGGGCAGGACGAGCAGTACTTC. As protein: CASSFGQDEQYF.

Details on this clone: The junction does not match germline at one end; this may be a read error. This CDR3 is also generated by other DNA sequences in the sample. The chain recombines TRBV5-4 with TRBJ2-7, with D unresolved. CDR1 and CDR2 from the germline V gene are SGHNT and YYREEE (reference sequence). CDR3 size: 14 residues. CDR3 nucleotide sequence: TGTGCCAGTAGCTTGACGACAAGTCCCAACGAGCAGTACTTC. Amino acids: CASSLTTSPNEQYF.

The chain recombines TRBV7-6 with TRBJ1-1; tentative D call: TRBD1 (6 bases). Trimming removed 1 base at V and 6 bases at J, with 15 bases between. Germline V gene sequence: CDR1 SGHVS, CDR2 FNYEAQ. This CDR3 spans 15 amino acids. The CDR3 nucleotides read TGTGCCAGCAGCTTAGTTATGGGGGCGGGCGCTGAAGCTTTCTTT. Protein sequence: CASSLVMGAGAEAFF.

The rearrangement uses TRBV6-1 and TRBJ1-2; a possible D gene is TRBD1 (5 bases). This CDR3 comprises 14 residues. Trimming stripped 7 bases from V and 2 bases from J, with 14 bases between. CDR1 and CDR2 from the germline V gene are MNHNS and SASEGT. CDR3 in amino acids: CASTTGILNYGYTF. The CDR3 DNA is TGTGCCAGCACAACAGGAATCCTCAACTATGGCTACACCTTC.

CDR3 in amino acids: CASLRGGWGQETQYF. CDR3 nucleotides: TGTGCCAGCCTACGGGGAGGGTGGGGCCAAGAGACCCAGTACTTC. This chain joins TRBV6-1 and TRBJ2-5; 7 positions agree with TRBD2. This CDR3 has 15 residues. From germline, CDR1 is MNHNS and CDR2 SASEGT. The junction had 10 bases not matched to a gene; V was cut back by 8 bases and J by 1 base.

The rearrangement uses TRBV7-2 and TRBJ2-5, with 10 bases aligning to TRBD2. This CDR3 contains 18 residues. Germline V lookup: CDR1 SGHTA, CDR2 FQGNSA. The V and J ends lost 1 base and 2 bases, in that order; junction bases with no gene match: 10. The CDR3 here is CASSLDSGGAFHQETQYF. The CDR3 bases are TGTGCCAGCAGCTTAGACAGCGGGGGGGCCTTCCATCAAGAGACCCAGTACTTC.

This chain joins TRBV15 and TRBJ2-1; D is possibly TRBD1 (7 bases). Trimming took off 5 bases at V and 5 bases at J, with 10 bases between the two ends. In germline, CDR1 is LNHNV, CDR2 YYDKDF (reference sequence). The CDR3 sequence is 13 residues long. The CDR3 loop is CATSGGTDNEQFF. CDR3 DNA: TGTGCCACCAGCGGCGGGACAGACAATGAGCAGTTCTTC. Combining the CDR3 with reference TRBV15 and TRBJ2-1 gives the whole variable domain DAMVIQNPRYQVTQFGKPVTLSCSQTLNHNVMYWYQQKSSQAPKLLFHYYDKDFNNEADTPDNFQSRRPNTSFCFLDIRSPGLGDTAMYLCATSGGTDNEQFFGPGTRLTVL.

The V gene is TRBV28, the J gene TRBJ2-2, with D possibly being TRBD1 (5 bases). Per the germline V gene, CDR1 is MDHEN and CDR2 is SYDVKM. This CDR3 has 15 residues. Trimming took off 3 bases at V and 4 bases at J, with 12 bases between the two ends. As DNA, the CDR3 is TGTGCCAGCAGTTTGCCCAGACAGCGCACCGGGGAGCTGTTTTTT. Protein: CASSLPRQRTGELFF.

The gene calls are TRBV7-9 and TRBJ1-1; D is unresolved. The ends were cut back, 6 bases at V and 7 bases at J, with 15 bases in the middle. The CDR3 totals 13 residues. Germline V gene sequence: CDR1 SEHNR, CDR2 FQNEAQ (reference sequence). CDR3 bases: TGTGCCAGCAGGGCAATGTCCGGGGTTGAAGCTTTCTTT. Translation gives CASRAMSGVEAFF.

The CDR3 loop reads CASSARDRPYEQYF. CDR3 DNA sequence: TGTGCCAGCAGCGCCCGGGACAGGCCCTACGAGCAGTACTTC. The chain recombines TRBV7-3 with TRBJ2-7, with 8 bases matching TRBD1. Germline-derived CDR1 and CDR2 are SGHTA and FQGTGA. This CDR3 is 14 amino acids long. The ends lost 5 bases at V and 2 bases at J; junction bases unmatched: 5.

The chain joins TRBV7-9 to TRBJ2-3; tentatively, D is TRBD2 (5 bases). The CDR3 is made up of 15 amino acids. Per germline, CDR1 SEHNR and CDR2 FQNEAQ (reference sequence). Trimming removed 1 base from V and 3 bases from J, with 11 bases in between. The CDR3 loop is CASSLVVRGTDTQYF. The CDR3 bases are TGTGCCAGCAGCTTAGTTGTCCGAGGGACAGATACGCAGTATTTT.

The chain is built from TRBV7-9 and TRBJ1-4; D gene uncertain. CDR1 is SEHNR, CDR2 FQNEAQ, per germline (reference sequence). The V end was cut by 4 bases, the J end by 0 bases, with 9 bases between. CDR3 length: 15 amino acids. CDR3 residues: CASSSEGPTNEKLFF. The CDR3 DNA reads as TGTGCCAGCAGCTCGGAGGGTCCAACTAATGAAAAACTGTTTTTT.

The chain carries TRBV28 and TRBJ1-4; TRBD1 matches at 7 bases. The CDR3 has 13 amino acids. CDR1 and CDR2 (germline): MDHEN, SYDVKM. V shed 5 bases and J 7 bases; nucleotides not matched to a gene: 4. The CDR3 region has the DNA TGTGCCAGCAGTATCCGACAGGGTGAAAAACTGTTTTTT. Its translation: CASSIRQGEKLFF.

This clone was counted a few times. The chain has TRBV9 and TRBJ1-4, with TRBD1 as a possible D gene (5 bases). In germline, CDR1 is SGDLS, CDR2 YYNGEE. V was trimmed by 4 bases and J by 7 bases, leaving 26 bases between them. The CDR3 has 18 residues. CDR3 in DNA: TGTGCCAGCAGCCCTAGAGGGGCGGGTTGGGCGCGGGGTGAAAAACTGTTTTTT. Amino acid sequence: CASSPRGAGWARGEKLFF.

The chain's CDR3 is CASSLRDSYRDYEQYF. The CDR3 DNA follows: TGTGCCAGCAGTTTAAGGGACAGCTATCGCGACTACGAGCAGTACTTC. The chain joins TRBV27 to TRBJ2-7; TRBD1 agrees at 7 bases. This CDR3 is built from 16 residues. Germline assignment: CDR1 MNHEY and CDR2 SMNVEV (reference sequence). With V trimmed by 2 bases and J by 3 bases, 10 bases remained unmatched.

This chain links TRBV18 with TRBJ1-2; D perhaps matches TRBD1 (6 bases). The CDR3 covers 14 residues. Germline CDR1 reads KGHSH; CDR2 reads LQKENI. V shed 3 bases and J shed 6 bases, with 14 bases lying between them. The CDR3 loop is CASSPDSMGHGYTF. In DNA form, the CDR3 reads TGTGCCAGCTCACCGGACAGTATGGGGCATGGCTACACCTTC.